Below, 29 T cell receptor beta chains from the same sample are listed, as sequenced in a study of sequential checkpoint blockade in melanoma. Sample treatment: randomized to nivolumab then ipilimumab (arm A) or the reverse (arm B). Method: immunoSEQ multiplex PCR; TCRdb's copy keeps in-frame clones and lacks some. Altogether some 2,400 clones are present, approximately 24% being singletons, with the ten largest covering about 10%. Sequencing was performed on tumor tissue (inferred from file names), taken from a patient given nivolumab and ipilimumab in sequence. Receptor source: a human donor with melanoma.

The rearrangement uses TRBV19 and TRBJ2-1; D is undetermined. Trimming cost V 3 bases and J 7 bases, with 10 bases left between them. Germline lookup yields CDR1 LNHDA and CDR2 SQIVND (reference sequence). This CDR3 spans 13 amino acids. DNA of the CDR3: TGTGCCAGTAGTATCCAACCCCTAAATGAGCAGTTCTTC. Its protein product is CASSIQPLNEQFF.

The chain links TRBV9 to TRBJ1-2, with unresolved D. Trimming stripped 0 bases from V and 4 bases from J, with 10 bases between. Germline V gene data show CDR1 as SGDLS and CDR2 as YYNGEE. The CDR3 has 14 amino acids. CDR3 nucleotide sequence: TGTGCCAGCAGCGTAGAAGCGCAGAGCTATGGCTACACCTTC. As protein: CASSVEAQSYGYTF. Looking up the rest from reference TRBV9 and TRBJ1-2 gives the full variable domain: DSGVTQTPKHLITATGQRVTLRCSPRSGDLSVYWYQQSLDQGLQFLIQYYNGEERAKGNILERFSAQQFPDLHSELNLSSLELGDSALYFCASSVEAQSYGYTFGSGTRLTVV.

This clone was observed a handful of times. The V and J genes are TRBV30 and TRBJ1-1; no definite D call. CDR1 and CDR2 from the germline V gene are GTSNPN and SVGIG (reference sequence). The V end was cut by 0 bases, the J end by 5 bases, with 7 bases between. This CDR3 comprises 12 residues. The CDR3 nucleotides are TGTGCCTGGAGTGTACCGAGGACTGAAGCTTTCTTT. This sequence encodes CAWSVPRTEAFF.

This clone has more than one count but fewer than ten. The V gene is TRBV19, the J gene TRBJ2-7; 7 nucleotides line up with TRBD1. The J segment lost 3 bases and the V segment lost 3 bases, leaving 5 bases of the junction unmatched. The CDR3 is made up of 14 amino acids. Germline V lookup: CDR1 LNHDA, CDR2 SQIVND (reference sequence). Written as DNA, the CDR3 is TGTGCCAGTAGTATTGTGGCAGGGGGCTACGAGCAGTACTTC. Translating it yields CASSIVAGGYEQYF.

This clone was counted between two and nine times. V gene TRBV9 combines with J gene TRBJ1-5; no clear D gene. The CDR3 has 14 residues. Germline V CDR1 and CDR2: SGDLS, YYNGEE. The V gene lost 5 bases and the J gene lost 1 base, with 10 bases spanning the gap. The DNA of the CDR3 is TGTGCCAGCAGTGAAAGGGAGAGCAATCAGCCCCAGCATTTT. Translated, it gives CASSERESNQPQHF.

The CDR3 bases are TGTGCCAGCAGCCCCGGGACAGGGGGCTGGGACACTGAAGCTTTCTTT. It specifies CASSPGTGGWDTEAFF. The chain uses TRBV11-3 and TRBJ1-1, with 12 bases fitting TRBD1. The germline V gene has CDR1 SGHNT and CDR2 YENEEA. Losses at the gene ends were 5 bases for V and 3 bases for J; bases not matched to a gene: 7. This CDR3 spans 16 amino acids.

The genes are TRBV11-3 and TRBJ1-6; 11 bases align to TRBD1. V shed 2 bases, J shed 7 bases, and the junction held 4 bases outside the gene matches. Germline V CDR1 and CDR2: SGHNT, YENEEA. The CDR3 has 16 residues. This CDR3 is CASSLRGTGGNSPLHF. The CDR3 bases are TGTGCCAGCAGCTTACGGGGGACAGGGGGGAATTCACCCCTCCACTTT.

This clone has only a few counts. The V call is TRBV6-8, the J call TRBJ1-6; the D gene is possibly TRBD1 (6 bases). The CDR3 covers 15 residues. Germline CDR1 MNHGY, CDR2 SAAAGT. Trimming cost V 4 bases and J 7 bases, with 14 bases left between them. CDR3 DNA sequence: TGTGCCAGCAGTTTAACGACAGGAGGGAATTCACCCCTCCACTTT. Residues: CASSLTTGGNSPLHF.

By sample share, this clone is medium-sized. This sequence joins TRBV13 and TRBJ2-5; 8 nucleotides line up with TRBD1. V shed 1 base and J 2 bases; nucleotides not matched to a gene: 3. Germline CDR1 and CDR2: PRHDT and FYEKMQ (reference sequence). The CDR3 is made up of 15 amino acids. CDR3 sequence reads: CASSLEGTGQETQYF. CDR3 bases: TGTGCCAGCAGCTTAGAGGGGACAGGACAAGAGACCCAGTACTTC.

Here the CDR3 reads CASSGVRGGYNEQFF. The CDR3, as DNA: TGCGCCAGCAGCGGTGTCCGCGGGGGGTACAATGAGCAGTTCTTC. The chain couples TRBV4-1 to TRBJ2-1; 8 bases fit TRBD2. J gave up 4 bases and V 5 bases, and 7 bases lay outside the gene matches. The CDR3 extends over 15 amino acids. The V gene's germline CDR1 is MGHRA and CDR2 YSYEKL.

This chain joins TRBV28 and TRBJ1-2; a weak D match, TRBD1 (6 bases). The CDR3 is 12 residues long. Germline assignment: CDR1 MDHEN and CDR2 SYDVKM. V was clipped by 4 bases and J by 7 bases, with 10 bases between them. The CDR3 DNA reads as TGTGCCAGCAGTTCCCAAGGGGGTGGCTACACCTTC. This translates into CASSSQGGGYTF.

Remarks on this clone: One end of the junction fails to match germline, which may point to a read error. The J gene is TRBJ2-1, the V gene TRBV10-1, with 7 nucleotides matching TRBD1. Germline CDR1 and CDR2: WNHNN and SYGVQD (reference sequence). The CDR3 length is 16 residues. The CDR3 loop reads CGSSEFSTGRHNEQFF. CDR3 DNA sequence: TGCGGCAGCAGTGAGTTCTCGACAGGGCGACACAATGAGCAGTTCTTC.

By frequency in the sample, this clone is medium-sized (0.01 to 0.1%). The chain uses TRBV11-3 and TRBJ1-1, with D unclear. Trimming left V 5 bases short and J 0 bases short, with 19 bases between. The CDR3 contains 17 residues. CDR1 is SGHNT, CDR2 YENEEA, per germline. The CDR3: CASSPSVLGTMNTEAFF. CDR3 bases: TGTGCCAGCAGCCCGTCGGTTTTAGGAACCATGAACACTGAAGCTTTCTTT.

This clone was recorded a few times. The V call is TRBV11-3, the J call TRBJ2-3, with 8 bases that match TRBD2. This CDR3 has 15 amino acids. Trimming at V came to 1 base and at J to 2 bases, leaving 2 bases not matched to a gene. The germline V gene has CDR1 SGHNT and CDR2 YENEEA. The CDR3: CASSLGAGVTDTQYF. The CDR3 nucleotides read TGTGCCAGCAGCTTAGGAGCGGGGGTCACAGATACGCAGTATTTT.

This clone is judged large. The chain is built from TRBV6-1 and TRBJ1-1, with TRBD1 matching over 7 bases. Germline-derived CDR1 and CDR2 are MNHNS and SASEGT. J was trimmed by 5 bases and V by 0 bases; bases with no gene match: 12. The CDR3 sequence is 17 residues long. In nucleotides, the CDR3 is TGTGCCAGCAGTGAAGCGTGGTACAGGGGAAGAGAGACTGAAGCTTTCTTT. The encoded protein is CASSEAWYRGRETEAFF.

The rearrangement joins TRBV19 to TRBJ2-5; TRBD1 matches at 7 bases. CDR3 length: 15 residues. The germline CDR1 and CDR2 sequences are LNHDA and SQIVND (reference sequence). V lost 5 bases, J lost 5 bases, and 11 bases stayed unmatched. The CDR3 is CASSLRGGAKETQYF. The CDR3 DNA sequence: TGTGCCAGTAGTCTCCGAGGGGGCGCAAAGGAGACCCAGTACTTC.

The chain is built from TRBV19 and TRBJ2-5; D gene unclear. Germline V lookup: CDR1 LNHDA, CDR2 SQIVND (reference sequence). Trimming removed 4 bases at V and 0 bases at J, with 15 bases between. This CDR3 region has 16 residues. The CDR3 DNA reads TGTGCCAGTAGTAGGACCTCAGACTTGTACCAAGAGACCCAGTACTTC. Residues: CASSRTSDLYQETQYF. Full variable domain (remainder filled in from reference TRBV19 and TRBJ2-5): DGGITQSPKYLFRKEGQNVTLSCEQNLNHDAMYWYRQDPGQGLRLIYYSQIVNDFQKGDIAEGYSVSREKKESFPLTVTSAQKNPTAFYLCASSRTSDLYQETQYFGPGTRLLVL.

This clone counts as medium-sized. The rearrangement uses TRBV4-1 and TRBJ2-1, with 8 positions matching TRBD2. This CDR3 has 16 residues. CDR1 and CDR2 (germline): MGHRA, YSYEKL. Losses at the gene ends were 0 bases for V and 3 bases for J; bases not matched to a gene: 4. Here the CDR3 DNA reads TGCGCCAGCAGCCAAGATCTGGCGGGGGGCTACAATGAGCAGTTCTTC. Its translation: CASSQDLAGGYNEQFF.

The chain couples TRBV30 to TRBJ1-6, with 8 nucleotides matching TRBD1. V was clipped by 4 bases and J by 10 bases; unmatched bases: 6. Germline V CDR1 and CDR2: GTSNPN, SVGIG (reference sequence). The CDR3 sequence is 13 residues long. CDR3 in DNA: TGTGCCTGGACAGGGGGCCATCAGTCACCCCTCCACTTT. It translates to CAWTGGHQSPLHF.

This clone was detected a few times. The V call is TRBV6-8, the J call TRBJ2-7; 11 nucleotides match TRBD2. The CDR3 consists of 16 residues. J was trimmed by 4 bases and V by 6 bases; bases with no gene match: 11. Germline values: CDR1 MNHGY, CDR2 SAAAGT. The CDR3 sequence: CASSYGGSGGEYEQYF. For the CDR3, the DNA is TGTGCCAGCAGCTACGGGGGTAGCGGGGGGGAATACGAGCAGTACTTC.

This chain links TRBV19 with TRBJ2-3, with 10 bases matching TRBD1. Germline assignment: CDR1 LNHDA and CDR2 SQIVND (reference sequence). V lost 3 bases, J lost 8 bases, and 5 bases stayed unmatched. This CDR3 has 14 residues. DNA for the CDR3: TGTGCCAGTAGTATGGGACAGGGGAGGGGTACGCAGTATTTT. Protein sequence: CASSMGQGRGTQYF.

The chain employs TRBV15 and TRBJ1-3; D ambiguous. Germline CDR1 and CDR2: LNHNV and YYDKDF (reference sequence). The CDR3 covers 16 residues. The V and J ends lost 4 bases and 0 bases respectively, with 13 bases between them. Written as DNA, the CDR3 is TGTGCCACCAGCACCGACGGGAAACTCTCTGGAAACACCATATATTTT. This codes for CATSTDGKLSGNTIYF.

This clone ranks as medium-sized (0.01 to 0.1%). The J gene is TRBJ2-3, the V gene TRBV11-3; D unresolved. This CDR3 spans 14 amino acids. V lost 5 bases to trimming and J lost 3 bases, with 12 bases between them. Germline CDR1 is SGHNT and CDR2 is YENEEA. The CDR3 spells CASSATTSTDTQYF. In DNA, the CDR3 is TGTGCCAGCAGCGCCACAACAAGTACAGATACGCAGTATTTT.

This clone was seen only a few times. The rearrangement uses TRBV11-3 and TRBJ2-3, with D perhaps TRBD2 (6 bases). The CDR3 is 15 residues long. Per the germline V gene, CDR1 is SGHNT and CDR2 is YENEEA. Trimming shortened V by 4 bases and J by 2 bases, and 13 bases separated the two germline ends. This CDR3 reads CASSSPGTPTDTQYF. CDR3 nucleotide sequence: TGTGCCAGCAGCTCGCCAGGGACTCCCACAGATACGCAGTATTTT.

This clone is classed as medium-sized (0.01 to 0.1%). DNA of the CDR3: TGTGCCAGCAGTGGGTATCCGGGGGCGGGGGATACGCAGTATTTT. It specifies CASSGYPGAGDTQYF. The chain has TRBV6-8 and TRBJ2-3; TRBD1 or TRBD2 may be the D gene (6 bases each). V was pared by 5 bases and J by 6 bases, with 18 bases between. The CDR3 consists of 15 residues. CDR1 and CDR2 (germline): MNHGY, SAAAGT.

The sample holds a few counts of this clone. This chain links TRBV6-8 with TRBJ2-5; TRBD1 or TRBD2 may be the D gene (5 bases each). The V gene's germline CDR1 is MNHGY and CDR2 SAAAGT. This CDR3 contains 15 residues. Trimming pared 0 bases from V and 1 base from J, leaving 9 bases between. CDR3 coding DNA: TGTGCCAGCAGTTACTCCGAGGGGACCCAAGAGACCCAGTACTTC. Residues: CASSYSEGTQETQYF.

The rearrangement links TRBV5-1 to TRBJ1-4, with TRBD1 identical over 8 bases. The CDR3 spans 15 residues. Germline CDR1 reads SGHRS; CDR2 reads YFSETQ. V lost 0 bases and J lost 6; bases outside the gene matches: 4. In DNA form, the CDR3 reads TGCGCCAGCAGCTTGGACAGGGGGGCGGATGAAAAACTGTTTTTT. Translating it yields CASSLDRGADEKLFF.

This clone was counted between two and nine times. CDR3 loop: CASGKRGAREKLFF. CDR3 coding DNA: TGTGCCAGCGGTAAACGGGGGGCTAGAGAAAAACTGTTTTTT. The chain combines TRBV6-8 with TRBJ1-4, with D possibly TRBD1 on 6 matching bases. Trimming took off 8 bases at V and 8 bases at J, with 18 bases between the two ends. This CDR3 contains 14 residues. Germline V lookup: CDR1 MNHGY, CDR2 SAAAGT.

The CDR3 nucleotides read TGTGCCAGCGACGACAAGACACCGAACACTGAAGCTTTCTTT. Encoded protein: CASDDKTPNTEAFF. The chain has TRBV6-8 and TRBJ1-1; D gene uncertain. The V gene's germline CDR1 is MNHGY and CDR2 SAAAGT. The length of the CDR3 is 14 residues. V lost 8 bases and J lost 1, with 14 bases in between.